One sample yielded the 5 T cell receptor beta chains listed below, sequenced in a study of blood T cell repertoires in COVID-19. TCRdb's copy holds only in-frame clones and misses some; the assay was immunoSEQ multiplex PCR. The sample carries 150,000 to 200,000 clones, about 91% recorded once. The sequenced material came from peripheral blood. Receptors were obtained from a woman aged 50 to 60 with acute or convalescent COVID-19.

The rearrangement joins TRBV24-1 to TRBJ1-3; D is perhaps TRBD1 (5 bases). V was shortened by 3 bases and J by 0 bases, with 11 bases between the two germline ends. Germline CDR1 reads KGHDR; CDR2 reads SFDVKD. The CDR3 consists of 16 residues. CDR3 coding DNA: TGTGCCACCAGTGATGGGGACGGGGGCTCTGGAAACACCATATATTTT. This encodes CATSDGDGGSGNTIYF.

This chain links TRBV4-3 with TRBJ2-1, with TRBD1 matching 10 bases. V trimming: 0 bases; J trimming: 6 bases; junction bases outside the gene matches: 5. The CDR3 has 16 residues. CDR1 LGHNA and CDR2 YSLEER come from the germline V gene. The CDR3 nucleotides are TGCGCCAGCAGCCAAGAAGGACAGGGGGAAGTCAATGAGCAGTTCTTC. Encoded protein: CASSQEGQGEVNEQFF.

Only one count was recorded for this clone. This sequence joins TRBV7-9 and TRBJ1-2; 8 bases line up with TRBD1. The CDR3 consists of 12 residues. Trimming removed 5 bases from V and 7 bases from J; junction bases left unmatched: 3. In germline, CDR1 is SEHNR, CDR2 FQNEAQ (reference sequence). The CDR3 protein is CASSTDRVGYTF. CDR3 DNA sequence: TGTGCCAGCAGCACGGACAGGGTTGGCTACACCTTC.

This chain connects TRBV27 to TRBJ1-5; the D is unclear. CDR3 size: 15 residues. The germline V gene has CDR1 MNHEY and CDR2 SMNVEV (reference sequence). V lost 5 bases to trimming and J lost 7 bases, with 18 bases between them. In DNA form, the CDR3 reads TGTGCCAGCAGTCCCCCGGAGTGGCGGTTCCAGCCCCAGCATTTT. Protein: CASSPPEWRFQPQHF.

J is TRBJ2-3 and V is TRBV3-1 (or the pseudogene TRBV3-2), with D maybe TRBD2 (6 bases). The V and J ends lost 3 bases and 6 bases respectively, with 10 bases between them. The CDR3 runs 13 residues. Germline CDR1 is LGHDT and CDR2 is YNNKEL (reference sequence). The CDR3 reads CASSQGGLDTQYF. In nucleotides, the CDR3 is TGTGCCAGCAGCCAGGGGGGTCTGGATACGCAGTATTTT.